A selection of T cell receptor beta chains follows, all from one sample in a study of T cell responses to AZD1222 COVID-19 vaccine. Using immunoSEQ multiplex PCR, the repertoire was profiled, and TCRdb retains in-frame clones only, with some absent. The repertoire has 150,000 or so clones, 85% to 90% of them found once; the top ten carry 5.5%. Sequenced material: peripheral blood, taken on day 0 of MenACWY control vaccination. These receptors all come from an adult in good health. Each CDR3 is given with its conserved first and last residue. The D gene is left open where the match is weak. Size is stated for part of the rows, as once, few or many counts, or as a class when the clone is expanded.

>TRBV4-1|15|NA|TRBJ1-1|NA
TGCGCCAGCAGCCAAGTAGACAGGTATAACACTGAAGCTTTCTTT
CASSQVDRYNTEAFF
>TRBV13|15|once|TRBJ2-3|NA
TGTGCCAGCAGCTTTTACGGACTGAGCACAGATACGCAGTATTTT
CASSFYGLSTDTQYF
>TRBV5-1|14|once|TRBJ1-3|TRBD1
TGCGCCAGCAGCCAAACGGGACAGGGAAACACCATATATTTT
CASSQTGQGNTIYF
>TRBV11-2|13|few|TRBJ2-1|NA
TGTGCCAGCAGCTTAGGATTGGACAATGAGCAGTTCTTC
CASSLGLDNEQFF
>TRBV28|19|few|TRBJ2-2|NA
TGTGCCAGCAGATCCGGCCCGAGCTACAGAAAAAAAAACACCGGGGAGCTGTTTTTT
CASRSGPSYRKKNTGELFF
>TRBV18|14|NA|TRBJ1-1|NA
TGTGCCAGCTCACCAAACAGGGAATTCGCTGAAGCTTTCTTT
CASSPNREFAEAFF
>TRBV28|15|NA|TRBJ1-6|NA
TGTGCCAGCAGCTATCCCGGGCATGATAATTCACCCCTCCACTTT
CASSYPGHDNSPLHF
>TRBV10-1|14|NA|TRBJ2-6|NA
TGCGCCAGCAGCGGTCCCAGTGGGGCCAACGTCCTGACTTTC
CASSGPSGANVLTF
>TRBV10-3|16|NA|TRBJ2-1|NA
TGTGCCATCAGTAAACCTACCGGGAGCTCCTACAATGAGCAGTTCTTC
CAISKPTGSSYNEQFF
>TRBV4-2|14|NA|TRBJ1-1|NA
TGTGCCAGCAGCCAAGTTGGGGGGGGAACTGAAGCTTTCTTT
CASSQVGGGTEAFF
>TRBV10-3|15|NA|TRBJ2-2|TRBD2
TGTGCCATCAGTCTTAGCGGGGGGGACACCGGGGAGCTGTTTTTT
CAISLSGGDTGELFF
>TRBV2|12|NA|TRBJ2-1|NA
TGTGCCAGCAGTGCGGTGTCCCCAGTGCCGTTCTTC
CASSAVSPVPFF
>TRBV5-6|14|NA|TRBJ1-2|NA
TGTGCCAGCAGCTTGGCACAGGCCACCTATGGCTACACCTTC
CASSLAQATYGYTF
>TRBV2|14|NA|TRBJ1-1|NA
TGTGCCAGCAGTGTAAGGGGGTCAGAAACTGAAGCTTTCTTT
CASSVRGSETEAFF
>TRBV11-2|13|NA|TRBJ2-3|NA
TGTGCCAGCAGCTTCGGGGGGCGAGATACGCAGTATTTT
CASSFGGRDTQYF
>TRBV6-4|12|NA|TRBJ1-2|NA
TGTGCCACCAAGGACAGCTCCTATGGCTACACCTTC
CATKDSSYGYTF
>TRBV7-2|13|NA|TRBJ1-2|NA
TGTGCCAGCAGCTTAATCACATCGGTTGGCTACACCTTC
CASSLITSVGYTF
>TRBV30|15|NA|TRBJ1-5|NA
TGTGCCTGGAGTCGTACGGGGGTTAGCAATCAGCCCCAGCATTTT
CAWSRTGVSNQPQHF
>TRBV30|15|NA|TRBJ1-4|NA
TGTGCCTGCCCGATCGGACGGACACTTAATGAAAAACTGTTTTTT
CACPIGRTLNEKLFF
>TRBV7-9|12|few|TRBJ1-5|NA
TGTGCCAGCAGCCCAGGGGATCAGCCCCAGCATTTT
CASSPGDQPQHF
>TRBV6-4|15|once|TRBJ2-7|NA
TGTGCCAGCAGTGATATGGCAGGATGTTCCTTCGAGCAGTACTTC
CASSDMAGCSFEQYF
>TRBV30|14|NA|TRBJ1-2|NA
TGTGCCTGGAGTAATGGGGGGCTCGGCTATGGCTACACCTTC
CAWSNGGLGYGYTF